The 10 T cell receptor beta chains given below trace back to one sample, sequenced in a study of blood T cell repertoires in COVID-19. The table came from immunoSEQ multiplex PCR; TCRdb's copy has only in-frame clones and leaves some out. Among around 340,000 clones listed, around nine tenths were seen once. Sequencing was carried out using PBMCs or T cells enriched from blood (not recorded which). The receptors originated from a woman under 40 who had been exposed to COVID-19.

This chain connects TRBV28 to TRBJ2-7, with D tentatively TRBD2 (6 bases). Germline V gene lookup returns CDR1 MDHEN and CDR2 SYDVKM. Trimming pared 2 bases from V and 6 bases from J, leaving 17 bases between. The CDR3 runs to 15 residues. CDR3 DNA sequence: TGTGCCAGCAGTTTACCGCTGGGGCGGAGGGGCGAGCAGTACTTC. Its protein product is CASSLPLGRRGEQYF.

The chain recombines TRBV29-1 with TRBJ1-1; 11 nucleotides match TRBD1. The CDR3 extends over 19 amino acids. J lost 2 bases, V lost 6 bases, and 20 bases had no gene match. Looked up from germline, CDR1 is SQVTM and CDR2 is ANQGSEA. CDR3 in DNA: TGCAGCGTCTTGGACAGGGGGCTCTTCATGCAGGAGGTAAACACTGAAGCTTTCTTT. Its translation: CSVLDRGLFMQEVNTEAFF.

The chain carries TRBV4-2 and TRBJ1-2; D might be TRBD1 (5 bases). The V gene lost 4 bases and the J gene lost 0 bases, with 9 bases spanning the gap. The germline gives CDR1 LGHNA, CDR2 YNFKEQ. The CDR3 is 14 residues long. CDR3 coding DNA: TGTGCCAGCAGCCCGACAGAAACTAACTATGGCTACACCTTC. Protein sequence: CASSPTETNYGYTF.

The V gene is TRBV4-1, the J gene TRBJ2-2; perhaps TRBD1 as D (5 bases). Germline values: CDR1 MGHRA, CDR2 YSYEKL. The length of the CDR3 is 18 residues. Trimming cost V 0 bases and J 6 bases, with 20 bases left between them. CDR3 residues: CASSQDGTGSSFAGELFF. The DNA of the CDR3 is TGCGCCAGCAGCCAAGATGGCACAGGTTCTAGTTTCGCCGGGGAGCTGTTTTTT.

This chain uses TRBV11-2 with TRBJ2-7; D is unresolved. Trimming shortened V by 0 bases and J by 2 bases, and 2 bases separated the two germline ends. Germline V gene data show CDR1 as SGHAT and CDR2 as FQNNGV. The CDR3 runs to 12 residues. CDR3 nucleotides: TGTGCCAGCAGCTTAGATACCTACGAGCAGTACTTC. Its translation is CASSLDTYEQYF. Together with reference TRBV11-2 and TRBJ2-7, the CDR3 gives the full variable domain: EAGVAQSPRYKIIEKRQSVAFWCNPISGHATLYWYQQILGQGPKLLIQFQNNGVVDDSQLPKDRFSAERLKGVDSTLKIQPAKLEDSAVYLCASSLDTYEQYFGPGTRLTVT.

The genes are TRBV19 and TRBJ1-1, with D perhaps TRBD1 (6 bases). Trimming left V 5 bases short and J 5 bases short, with 15 bases between. Germline values: CDR1 LNHDA, CDR2 SQIVND (reference sequence). The CDR3 runs 14 residues. The CDR3 here is CASSEYRDPTEAFF. The DNA for the CDR3 is TGTGCCAGTAGTGAGTACAGGGATCCGACTGAAGCTTTCTTT.

The chain carries TRBV28 and TRBJ2-7; tentatively, D is TRBD2 (6 bases). Germline V gene data show CDR1 as MDHEN and CDR2 as SYDVKM. The V and J ends lost 4 bases and 7 bases respectively, with 23 bases between them. The CDR3 is made up of 16 amino acids. Here the CDR3 DNA reads TGTGCCAGCAGTTCCCACCTCCCTGCGGGGCCGGGGGAGCAGTACTTC. It yields the protein CASSSHLPAGPGEQYF.

The rearrangement joins TRBV6-5 to TRBJ1-2, with a weak D call TRBD1 (5 bases). In germline, CDR1 is MNHEY, CDR2 SVGAGI. Between the trimmed V and J ends, which lost 0 bases and 4 bases, there was a span of 12 bases. The CDR3 consists of 15 residues. This CDR3 reads CASSYSATVPYGYTF. CDR3 bases: TGTGCCAGCAGTTACTCCGCGACAGTGCCCTATGGCTACACCTTC.

The chain couples TRBV28 to TRBJ2-3; no definite D call. Germline V gives CDR1 MDHEN, CDR2 SYDVKM. The ends were cut back, 0 bases at V and 1 base at J, with 11 bases in the middle. The CDR3 sequence is 16 residues long. CDR3 bases: TGTGCCAGCAGTTTATGGTCGGAAGAGGGCACAGATACGCAGTATTTT. As protein: CASSLWSEEGTDTQYF.

This chain joins TRBV5-1 and TRBJ2-7; 7 bases align to TRBD1. CDR1 is SGHRS and CDR2 is YFSETQ in the germline V gene. V gave up 5 bases and J gave up 2 bases; unmatched junction bases: 4. This CDR3 spans 13 amino acids. In DNA form, the CDR3 reads TGCGCCAGCAGACCCGGGACAGCCTACGAGCAGTACTTC. This codes for CASRPGTAYEQYF.